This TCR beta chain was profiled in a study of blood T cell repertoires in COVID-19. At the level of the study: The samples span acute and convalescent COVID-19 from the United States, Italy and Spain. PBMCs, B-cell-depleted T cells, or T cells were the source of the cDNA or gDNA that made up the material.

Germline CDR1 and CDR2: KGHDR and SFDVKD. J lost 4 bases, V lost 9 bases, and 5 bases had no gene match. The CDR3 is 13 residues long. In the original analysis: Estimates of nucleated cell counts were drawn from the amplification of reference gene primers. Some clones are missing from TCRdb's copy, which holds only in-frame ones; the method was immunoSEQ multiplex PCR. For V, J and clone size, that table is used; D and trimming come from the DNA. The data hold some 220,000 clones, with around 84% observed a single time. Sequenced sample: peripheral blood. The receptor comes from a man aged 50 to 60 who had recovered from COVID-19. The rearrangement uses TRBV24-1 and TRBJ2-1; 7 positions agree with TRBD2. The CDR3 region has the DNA TGTGCCACCGCCAGAGCGGGGTACAATGAGCAGTTCTTC. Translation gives CATARAGYNEQFF.